This is a list of T cell receptor beta chains from one sample in a study of identical twins. TCRdb reanalysed the 5' RACE reads using MiXCR and keeps one entry per CDR3 protein. The sample records fewer than 250,000 distinct CDR3 sequences, approximately 15% being singletons. These data were likewise used in another study, on T cells expressing NK-cell markers.

Sequencing was performed on CD8+ T cells sorted from blood. These receptors originate from a woman between 18 and 29 years old in good health. CDR3s include the opening cysteine and the closing phenylalanine or tryptophan. A D gene is named only where the DNA matches it firmly. For some rows the clone size is stated as once, few or many, or as a class when expanded; others skip it.

clone size,J gene,D gene,V gene,CDR3 length,CDR3 protein,CDR3 DNA
NA,TRBJ1-2,NA,TRBV4-3,15,CASSHSLQGLGGYTF,TGCGCCAGCAGCCATAGCCTACAGGGTTTGGGCGGCTACACCTTC
few,TRBJ2-2,NA,TRBV4-1,14,CASSQDPYTGELFF,TGCGCCAGCAGCCAAGATCCATACACCGGGGAGCTGTTTTTT
few,TRBJ1-1,TRBD1,TRBV12-3/TRBV12-4,14,CASTRDRTNTEAFF,TGTGCCAGCACCAGGGACAGGACGAACACTGAAGCTTTCTTT
few,TRBJ2-1,NA,TRBV7-9,13,CASARGGGYEQFF,TGTGCCAGCGCCCGAGGAGGGGGCTATGAGCAGTTCTTC
few,TRBJ1-2,NA,TRBV7-8,15,CASSLAESPNYGYTF,TGTGCCAGCAGCTTAGCGGAGTCGCCTAACTATGGCTACACCTTC
NA,TRBJ2-1,TRBD2,TRBV11-2,14,CASSVLAGGPEQFF,TGTGCCAGCAGCGTACTAGCGGGAGGGCCTGAGCAGTTCTTC
NA,TRBJ2-1,NA,TRBV30,12,CAWRNSYNEQFF,TGTGCCTGGCGTAACTCCTACAATGAGCAGTTCTTC
NA,TRBJ1-1,TRBD1,TRBV6-1,15,CASSDPTGVGGGAFF,TGTGCCAGCAGTGATCCTACAGGGGTGGGTGGCGGAGCTTTCTTT
NA,TRBJ1-1,TRBD1,TRBV7-6,16,CASSQGTGGLNTEAFF,TGTGCCAGCAGCCAAGGGACAGGGGGCCTGAACACTGAAGCTTTCTTT
NA,TRBJ1-4,NA,TRBV27,15,CASSLWGGVGEKLFF,TGTGCCAGCAGTTTATGGGGGGGCGTGGGTGAAAAACTGTTTTTT
few,TRBJ1-6,NA,TRBV12-3/TRBV12-4,15,CASSADSMGDSPLHF,TGTGCCAGCAGTGCTGATTCTATGGGAGATTCACCCCTCCACTTT
few,TRBJ2-1,TRBD2,TRBV28,15,CASRGIAGFYNEQFF,TGTGCCAGCAGGGGTATAGCGGGGTTTTACAATGAGCAGTTCTTC
NA,TRBJ2-5,TRBD1,TRBV2,14,CASRDTGAQETQYF,TGTGCCAGCAGGGACACAGGGGCCCAAGAGACCCAGTACTTC
few,TRBJ2-7,TRBD2,TRBV4-1,16,CASSQRFGGAVYEQYF,TGCGCCAGCAGCCAGAGATTCGGGGGGGCTGTCTACGAGCAGTACTTC
few,TRBJ2-3,TRBD2,TRBV7-8,15,CASSVELAGVDTQYF,TGTGCCAGCAGCGTAGAACTAGCGGGGGTGGATACGCAGTATTTT
NA,TRBJ1-1,NA,TRBV2,15,CASSEYDFMNTEAFF,TGTGCCAGCAGTGAATACGATTTCATGAACACTGAAGCTTTCTTT
few,TRBJ1-3,NA,TRBV27,16,CASSLLVPETGNTIYF,TGTGCCAGCAGTTTATTAGTGCCAGAGACGGGAAACACCATATATTTT
NA,TRBJ2-7,NA,TRBV12-3/TRBV12-4,12,CASSFVRYEQYF,TGTGCCAGCAGTTTTGTCCGCTACGAGCAGTACTTC
few,TRBJ2-3,TRBD2,TRBV9,16,CASSALAGGPGDTQYF,TGTGCCAGCAGCGCCCTAGCGGGGGGGCCCGGAGATACGCAGTATTTT
few,TRBJ2-1,NA,TRBV20-1,13,CSAREYSYNEQFF,TGCAGTGCTAGAGAGTATTCCTACAATGAGCAGTTCTTC
few,TRBJ2-5,NA,TRBV5-1,14,CASSWRDSQETQYF,TGCGCCAGCAGCTGGAGGGACAGCCAAGAGACCCAGTACTTC
few,TRBJ2-1,NA,TRBV4-2,17,CASSQEGAGTPFNEQFF,TGTGCCAGCAGCCAAGAAGGGGCGGGGACTCCCTTCAATGAGCAGTTCTTC
NA,TRBJ2-1,NA,TRBV12-3/TRBV12-4,15,CASSPMLGIKNEQFF,TGTGCCAGCAGTCCGATGTTGGGGATTAAAAATGAGCAGTTCTTC
NA,TRBJ2-3,NA,TRBV30,14,CAWSMERRTDTQYF,TGTGCCTGGAGTATGGAAAGAAGGACAGATACGCAGTATTTT
few,TRBJ2-1,NA,TRBV5-1,15,CASSVLAPSYNEQFF,TGCGCCAGCAGCGTTCTAGCGCCCTCCTACAATGAGCAGTTCTTC
few,TRBJ2-6,TRBD1,TRBV15,19,CATSTLAGTVTSGANVLTF,TGTGCCACCAGCACTCTCGCCGGGACAGTCACCTCTGGGGCCAACGTCCTGACTTTC
NA,TRBJ1-1,TRBD1,TRBV9,19,CASSDPSGGRGLMNTEAFF,TGTGCCAGCAGCGACCCCTCGGGAGGCAGGGGGCTTATGAACACTGAAGCTTTCTTT
NA,TRBJ1-2,NA,TRBV20-1,12,CSASDSSYGYTF,TGCAGTGCTAGCGACAGTAGTTATGGCTACACCTTC
NA,TRBJ1-1,TRBD1,TRBV12-3/TRBV12-4,14,CASSPHDREPEAFF,TGTGCCAGCAGCCCCCACGACAGGGAGCCTGAAGCTTTCTTT
few,TRBJ1-5,NA,TRBV20-1,16,CSAITPDARDNQPQHF,TGCAGTGCTATAACCCCGGACGCCCGAGACAATCAGCCCCAGCATTTT
NA,TRBJ1-2,NA,TRBV25-1,14,CASSERGAQEGYTF,TGTGCCAGCAGTGAACGGGGAGCGCAGGAGGGCTACACCTTC
few,TRBJ1-1,NA,TRBV29-1,13,CSVDGEVNTEAFF,TGCAGCGTCGACGGGGAGGTGAACACTGAAGCTTTCTTT
NA,TRBJ2-7,NA,TRBV27,14,CASSLQGWTYEQYF,TGTGCCAGCAGTTTGCAGGGATGGACCTACGAGCAGTACTTC
NA,TRBJ2-1,NA,TRBV6-7,15,CASSSPAGPYNEQFF,TGTGCCAGCAGTTCCCCTGCGGGCCCGTACAATGAGCAGTTCTTC
few,TRBJ1-2,TRBD1,TRBV15,13,CATSGGQVKGYTF,TGTGCCACCAGCGGGGGACAGGTAAAAGGCTACACCTTC
few,TRBJ2-2,NA,TRBV11-2,15,CASSFLFEDTGELFF,TGTGCCAGCAGCTTCCTATTTGAAGACACCGGGGAGCTGTTTTTT
few,TRBJ2-3,NA,TRBV6-5,17,CASSYAVGIASTDTQYF,TGTGCCAGCAGTTACGCGGTTGGGATCGCTAGCACAGATACGCAGTATTTT
few,TRBJ2-2,NA,TRBV11-1,19,CASSFLSSSGTPNTGELFF,TGTGCCAGCAGCTTTTTGAGCAGTTCCGGGACTCCGAACACCGGGGAGCTGTTTTTT
few,TRBJ2-1,TRBD2,TRBV12-3/TRBV12-4,15,CASSETSGRANEQFF,TGTGCCAGCAGTGAGACTAGCGGGAGGGCAAATGAGCAGTTCTTC
NA,TRBJ2-7,NA,TRBV27,16,CASSLSKGEAAYEQYF,TGTGCCAGCAGTTTATCGAAAGGGGAGGCGGCTTACGAGCAGTACTTC
few,TRBJ2-3,NA,TRBV2,13,CASNRDGIKAQYF,TGTGCCAGCAATCGGGACGGAATCAAGGCGCAGTATTTT
few,TRBJ2-7,TRBD2,TRBV7-6,16,CASSLPVAGAWYEQYF,TGTGCCAGCAGCTTACCGGTAGCGGGAGCTTGGTACGAGCAGTACTTC
NA,TRBJ2-3,NA,TRBV9,13,CASSGGQPDTQYF,TGTGCCAGCAGCGGAGGACAGCCAGATACGCAGTATTTT
many,TRBJ2-5,NA,TRBV3-1,14,CASSQAGGQETQYF,TGTGCCAGCAGCCAGGCCGGAGGCCAAGAGACCCAGTACTTC
once,TRBJ2-1,TRBD2,TRBV27,16,CASSFLRAGGPNEQFF,TGTGCCAGCAGTTTCCTTCGAGCGGGGGGGCCTAATGAGCAGTTCTTC